This TCR beta chain was captured by sequencing in a study of T cell repertoires in cytomegalovirus infection. The CDR3 is 16 amino acids. Germline V gene lookup returns CDR1 MDHEN and CDR2 SYDVKM. Trimming shortened V by 3 bases and J by 0 bases, and 14 bases separated the two germline ends. Notes on this clonotype: Antigen: not known.

TCRdb re-analysed the reads in MiXCR, keeping a single row per CDR3 protein. The sample consists of fewer than 900,000 distinct CDR3 sequences, around 29% of them appearing once. This sequence originates from a human donor in good health (CMV status not recorded). Some clones in this sample may be carry-over from other donors' samples. Sample: cultured CD8+ T cells from PBMCs, taken from culture after CMV antigen stimulation. This chain links TRBV28 with TRBJ2-5; unclear D gene. The CDR3 nucleotides read TGTGCCAGCAGTTTTTACCCGAATAACCACCAAGAGACCCAGTACTTC. Protein product: CASSFYPNNHQETQYF.